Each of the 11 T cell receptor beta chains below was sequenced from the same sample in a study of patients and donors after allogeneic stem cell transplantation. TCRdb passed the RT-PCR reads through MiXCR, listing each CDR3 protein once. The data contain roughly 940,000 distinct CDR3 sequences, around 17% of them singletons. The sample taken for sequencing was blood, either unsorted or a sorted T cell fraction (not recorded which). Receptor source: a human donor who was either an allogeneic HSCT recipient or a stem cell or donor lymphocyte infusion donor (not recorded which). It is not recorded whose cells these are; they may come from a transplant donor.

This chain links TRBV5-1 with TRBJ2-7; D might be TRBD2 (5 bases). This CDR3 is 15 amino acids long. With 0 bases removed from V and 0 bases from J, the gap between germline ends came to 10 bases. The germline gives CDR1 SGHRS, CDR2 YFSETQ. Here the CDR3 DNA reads TGCGCCAGCAGCTTGGCTCTAGGGAGCTCCTACGAGCAGTACTTC. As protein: CASSLALGSSYEQYF.

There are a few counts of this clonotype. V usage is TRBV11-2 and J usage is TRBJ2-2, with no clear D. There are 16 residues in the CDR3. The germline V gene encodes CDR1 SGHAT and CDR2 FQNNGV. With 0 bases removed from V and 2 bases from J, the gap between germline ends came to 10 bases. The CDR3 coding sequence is TGTGCCAGCAGCTTAGACGGGCCGACTAACACCGGGGAGCTGTTTTTT. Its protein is CASSLDGPTNTGELFF.

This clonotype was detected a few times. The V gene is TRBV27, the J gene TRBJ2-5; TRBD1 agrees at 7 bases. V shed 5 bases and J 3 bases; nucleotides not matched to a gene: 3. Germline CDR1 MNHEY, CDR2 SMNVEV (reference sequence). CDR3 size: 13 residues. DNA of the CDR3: TGTGCCAGCAGTACTACAGGGGAAGAGACCCAGTACTTC. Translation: CASSTTGEETQYF.

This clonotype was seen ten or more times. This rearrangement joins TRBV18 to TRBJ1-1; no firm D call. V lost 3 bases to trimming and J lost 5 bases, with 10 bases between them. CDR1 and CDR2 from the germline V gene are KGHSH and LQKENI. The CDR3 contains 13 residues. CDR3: CASSPSLGTEAFF. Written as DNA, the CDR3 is TGTGCCAGCTCACCGTCGCTGGGGACTGAAGCTTTCTTT.

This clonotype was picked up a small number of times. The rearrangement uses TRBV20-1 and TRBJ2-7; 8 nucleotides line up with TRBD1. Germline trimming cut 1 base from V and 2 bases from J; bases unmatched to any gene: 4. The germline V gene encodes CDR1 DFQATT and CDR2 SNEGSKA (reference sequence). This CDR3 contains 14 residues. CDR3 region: CSARVGQGPYEQYF. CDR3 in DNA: TGCAGTGCTAGAGTAGGACAGGGCCCCTACGAGCAGTACTTC.

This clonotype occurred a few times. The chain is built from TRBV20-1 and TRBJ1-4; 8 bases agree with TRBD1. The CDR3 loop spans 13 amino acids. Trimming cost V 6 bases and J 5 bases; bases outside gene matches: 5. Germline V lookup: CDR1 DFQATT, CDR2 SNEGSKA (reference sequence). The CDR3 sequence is CSAPDRENEKLFF. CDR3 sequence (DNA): TGCAGTGCCCCGGACAGGGAGAATGAAAAACTGTTTTTT.

The CDR3 region is CASSTPKVLEKLFF. Written as DNA, the CDR3 is TGTGCCAGCAGCACGCCCAAGGTCCTAGAAAAACTGTTTTTT. V and J are TRBV7-9 and TRBJ1-4; D is unresolved. This CDR3 region has 14 residues. The V and J ends lost 5 bases and 8 bases respectively, with 15 bases between them. Germline CDR1 is SEHNR and CDR2 is FQNEAQ (reference sequence). The full variable domain, rest sourced from reference TRBV7-9 and TRBJ1-4, is DTGVSQNPRHKITKRGQNVTFRCDPISEHNRLYWYRQTLGQGPEFLTYFQNEAQLEKSRLLSDRFSAERPKGSFSTLEIQRTEQGDSAMYLCASSTPKVLEKLFFGSGTQLSVL.

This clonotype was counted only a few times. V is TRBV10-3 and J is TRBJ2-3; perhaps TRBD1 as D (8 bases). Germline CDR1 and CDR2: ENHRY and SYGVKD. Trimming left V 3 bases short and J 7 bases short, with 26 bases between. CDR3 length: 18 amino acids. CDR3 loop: CAISERPREDRDRHTQYF. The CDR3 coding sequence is TGTGCCATCAGTGAACGGCCCCGGGAGGACAGGGATAGGCATACGCAGTATTTT.

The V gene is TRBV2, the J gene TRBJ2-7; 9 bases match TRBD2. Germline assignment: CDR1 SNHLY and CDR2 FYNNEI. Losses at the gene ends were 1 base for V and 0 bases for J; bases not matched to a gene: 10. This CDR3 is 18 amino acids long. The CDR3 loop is CASSEELKTSGSSYEQYF. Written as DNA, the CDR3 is TGTGCCAGCAGTGAAGAACTCAAGACTAGCGGAAGCTCCTACGAGCAGTACTTC.

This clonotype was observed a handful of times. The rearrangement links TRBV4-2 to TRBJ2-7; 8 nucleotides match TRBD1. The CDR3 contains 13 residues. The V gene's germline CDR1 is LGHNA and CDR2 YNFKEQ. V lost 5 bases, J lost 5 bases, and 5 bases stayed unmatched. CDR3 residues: CASSKQGVNEQYF. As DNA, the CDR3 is TGTGCCAGCAGCAAACAGGGGGTCAACGAGCAGTACTTC.

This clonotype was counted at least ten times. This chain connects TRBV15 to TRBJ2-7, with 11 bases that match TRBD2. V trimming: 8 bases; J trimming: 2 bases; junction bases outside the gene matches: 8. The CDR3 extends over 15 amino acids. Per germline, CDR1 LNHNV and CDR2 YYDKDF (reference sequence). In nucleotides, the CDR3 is TGTGCCACCCGAATGGGACTAGCGGATACCTACGAGCAGTACTTC. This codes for CATRMGLADTYEQYF.